The clone carrying this T cell receptor (beta chain) has only a few counts. Antigen specificity is unknown. The data derive from a study of T-cell memory formation after mild COVID-19. Study context: Clusters of TCRs were largely donor specific. General study findings and limits: A subset of responding clones appeared in pre-infection memory, suggesting cross-reactive memory joined.

Employing constant-segment primers, 5'RACE generated TCR alpha and TCR beta cDNA libraries bearing sample barcodes and UMIs. TCRdb called the 5' RACE reads again in MiXCR, with one record for every CDR3 protein. The sample holds nearly 110,000 distinct CDR3 sequences, 9.5% to 15% seen once. Trimming left V 8 bases short and J 0 bases short, with 14 bases between. CDR3 length: 13 amino acids. The germline V gene has CDR1 DFQATT and CDR2 SNEGSKA (reference sequence). The sequenced sample was PBMCs or a T cell subset sorted from them (not recorded which). This chain links TRBV20-1 with TRBJ2-7, with a tentative D call TRBD1 (6 bases). This TCR was recovered from an adult woman who had mild COVID-19 (a few samples of this study predate the infection). Cell type and time point are not known. This chain's CDR3 is CSSDRPSSYEQYF. CDR3 coding DNA: TGCAGTTCAGACAGGCCGAGCTCCTACGAGCAGTACTTC.